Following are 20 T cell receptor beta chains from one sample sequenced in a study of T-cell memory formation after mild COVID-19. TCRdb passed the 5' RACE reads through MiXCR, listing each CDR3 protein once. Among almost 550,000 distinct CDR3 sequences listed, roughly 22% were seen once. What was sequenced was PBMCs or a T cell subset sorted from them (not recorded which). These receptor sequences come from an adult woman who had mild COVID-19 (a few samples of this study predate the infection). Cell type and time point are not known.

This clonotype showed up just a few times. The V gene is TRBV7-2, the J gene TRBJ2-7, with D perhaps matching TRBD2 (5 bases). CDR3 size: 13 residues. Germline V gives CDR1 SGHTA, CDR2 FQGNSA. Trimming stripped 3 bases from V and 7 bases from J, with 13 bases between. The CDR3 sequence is CASSLVGRSEQYF. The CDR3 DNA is TGTGCCAGCAGCTTGGTAGGGAGATCAGAGCAGTACTTC. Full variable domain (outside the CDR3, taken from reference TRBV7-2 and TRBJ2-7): GAGVSQSPSNKVTEKGKDVELRCDPISGHTALYWYRQSLGQGLEFLIYFQGNSAPDKSGLPSDRFSAERTGGSVSTLTIQRTQQEDSAVYLCASSLVGRSEQYFGPGTRLTVT.

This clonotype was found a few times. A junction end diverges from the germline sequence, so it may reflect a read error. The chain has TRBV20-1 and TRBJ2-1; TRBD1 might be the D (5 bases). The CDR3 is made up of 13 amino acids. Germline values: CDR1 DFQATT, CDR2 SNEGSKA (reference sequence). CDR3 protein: CSARDTGQGSSIF. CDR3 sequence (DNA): TGCAGTGCTAGAGATACTGGCCAGGGTTCCTCGATCTTC.

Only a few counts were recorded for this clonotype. The CDR3 protein is CATSRVSNTEAFF. CDR3 DNA sequence: TGTGCCACCAGCAGAGTTTCGAACACTGAAGCTTTCTTT. This chain joins TRBV15 and TRBJ1-1; D is unclear. The CDR3 covers 13 residues. CDR1 and CDR2 (germline): LNHNV, YYDKDF (reference sequence). Deletions cut 1 base from V and 1 base from J, with 4 bases between.

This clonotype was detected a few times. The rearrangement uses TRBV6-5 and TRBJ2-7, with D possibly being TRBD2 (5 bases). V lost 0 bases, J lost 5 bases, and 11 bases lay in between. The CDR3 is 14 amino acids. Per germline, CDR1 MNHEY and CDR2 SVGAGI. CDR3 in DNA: TGTGCCAGCAGTTACTCGAACCGAGCGGACGAGCAGTACTTC. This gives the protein CASSYSNRADEQYF.

In DNA, the CDR3 is TGTGCCAGCGGAGACAGGGGTCGTGGGGGAAACACCATATATTTT. Its protein is CASGDRGRGGNTIYF. The chain links TRBV25-1 to TRBJ1-3; 8 bases match TRBD1. Per germline, CDR1 MGHDK and CDR2 SYGVNS. J gave up 4 bases and V 8 bases, and 10 bases lay outside the gene matches. CDR3 size: 15 residues.

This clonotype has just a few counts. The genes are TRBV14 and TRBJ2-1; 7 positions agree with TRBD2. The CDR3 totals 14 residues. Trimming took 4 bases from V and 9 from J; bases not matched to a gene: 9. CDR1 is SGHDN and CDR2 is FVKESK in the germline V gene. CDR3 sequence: CASSPGLPRAEQFF. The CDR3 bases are TGTGCCAGCAGCCCGGGACTACCTAGGGCTGAGCAGTTCTTC.

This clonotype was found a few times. The CDR3 spells CASGLDRGNEQFF. The CDR3 nucleotides read TGTGCCAGCGGGCTGGACAGGGGCAATGAGCAGTTCTTC. The chain recombines TRBV6-1 with TRBJ2-1, with 9 positions matching TRBD1. This CDR3 is 13 amino acids long. Germline values: CDR1 MNHNS, CDR2 SASEGT. The J segment lost 6 bases and the V segment lost 8 bases, leaving 5 bases of the junction unmatched.

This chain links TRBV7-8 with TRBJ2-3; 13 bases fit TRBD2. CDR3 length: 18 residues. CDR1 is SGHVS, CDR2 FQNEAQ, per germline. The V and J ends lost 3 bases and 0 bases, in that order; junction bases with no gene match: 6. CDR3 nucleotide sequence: TGTGCCAGCAGCTTGGGGACTAGCGGGGCCACTAGCACAGATACGCAGTATTTT. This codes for CASSLGTSGATSTDTQYF.

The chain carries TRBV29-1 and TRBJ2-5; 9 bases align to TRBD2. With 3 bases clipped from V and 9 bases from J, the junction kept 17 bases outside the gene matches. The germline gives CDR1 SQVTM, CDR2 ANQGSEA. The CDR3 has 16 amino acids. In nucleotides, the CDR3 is TGCAGCGTTGATTTCCTTGCGCGGGAGGGCTTGACGGCCCAGTACTTC. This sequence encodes CSVDFLAREGLTAQYF.

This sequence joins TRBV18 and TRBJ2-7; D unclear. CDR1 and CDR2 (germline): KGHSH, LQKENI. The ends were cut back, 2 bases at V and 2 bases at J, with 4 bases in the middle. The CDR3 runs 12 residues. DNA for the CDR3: TGTGCCAGCTCACCAGCCGCCTACGAGCAGTACTTC. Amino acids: CASSPAAYEQYF.

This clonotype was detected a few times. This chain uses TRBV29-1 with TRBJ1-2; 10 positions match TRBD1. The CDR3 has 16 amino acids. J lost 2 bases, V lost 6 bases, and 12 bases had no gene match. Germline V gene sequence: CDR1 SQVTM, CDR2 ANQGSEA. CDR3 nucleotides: TGCAGCGTCACGAGGGCCGACAGGGGGCTCAACTATGGCTACACCTTC. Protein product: CSVTRADRGLNYGYTF.

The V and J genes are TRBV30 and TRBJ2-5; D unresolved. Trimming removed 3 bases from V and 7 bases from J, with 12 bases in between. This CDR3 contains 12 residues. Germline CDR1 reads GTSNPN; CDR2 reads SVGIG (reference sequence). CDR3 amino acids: CAWSPPPRTQYF. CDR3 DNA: TGTGCCTGGAGCCCCCCCCCGAGGACCCAGTACTTC.

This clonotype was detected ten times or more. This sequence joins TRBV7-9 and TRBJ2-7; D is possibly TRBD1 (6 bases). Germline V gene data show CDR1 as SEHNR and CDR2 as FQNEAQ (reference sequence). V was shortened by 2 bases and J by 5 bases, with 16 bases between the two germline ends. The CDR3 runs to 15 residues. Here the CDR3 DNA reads TGTGCCAGCAGCTTAAGGGATCGGACAGATGACGAGCAGTACTTC. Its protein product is CASSLRDRTDDEQYF.

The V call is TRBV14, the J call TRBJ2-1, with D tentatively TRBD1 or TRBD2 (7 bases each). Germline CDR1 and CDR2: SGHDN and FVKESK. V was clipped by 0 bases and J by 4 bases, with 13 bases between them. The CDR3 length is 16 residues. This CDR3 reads CASSQETGREYNEQFF. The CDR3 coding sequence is TGTGCCAGCAGCCAAGAGACAGGGAGGGAATACAATGAGCAGTTCTTC.

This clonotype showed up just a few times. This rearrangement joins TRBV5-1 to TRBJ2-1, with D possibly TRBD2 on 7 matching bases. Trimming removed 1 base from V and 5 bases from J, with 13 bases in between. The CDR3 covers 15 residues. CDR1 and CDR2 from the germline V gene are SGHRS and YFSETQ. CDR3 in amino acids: CASSLIGGVDNEQFF. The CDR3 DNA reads TGCGCCAGCAGCTTGATAGGGGGGGTTGACAATGAGCAGTTCTTC.

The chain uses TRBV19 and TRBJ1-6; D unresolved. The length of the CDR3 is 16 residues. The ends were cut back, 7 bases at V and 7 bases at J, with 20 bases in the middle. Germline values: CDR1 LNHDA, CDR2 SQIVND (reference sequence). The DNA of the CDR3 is TGTGCCAGTACCAATGGGGAGACGGTATTCAATTCACCCCTCCACTTT. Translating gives CASTNGETVFNSPLHF. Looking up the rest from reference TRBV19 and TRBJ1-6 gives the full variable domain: DGGITQSPKYLFRKEGQNVTLSCEQNLNHDAMYWYRQDPGQGLRLIYYSQIVNDFQKGDIAEGYSVSREKKESFPLTVTSAQKNPTAFYLCASTNGETVFNSPLHFGNGTRLTVT.

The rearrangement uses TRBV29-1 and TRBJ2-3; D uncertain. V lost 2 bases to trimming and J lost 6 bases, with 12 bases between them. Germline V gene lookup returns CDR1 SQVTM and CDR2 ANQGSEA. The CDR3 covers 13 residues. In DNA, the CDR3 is TGCAGCGTTGAAAAACCCGGTACGGATACGCAGTATTTT. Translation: CSVEKPGTDTQYF.

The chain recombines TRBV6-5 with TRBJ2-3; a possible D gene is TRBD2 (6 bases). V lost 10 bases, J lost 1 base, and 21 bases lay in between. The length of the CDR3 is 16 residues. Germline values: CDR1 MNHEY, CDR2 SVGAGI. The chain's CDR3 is CATLDLGRRGTDTQYF. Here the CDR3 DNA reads TGTGCCACGTTAGACTTAGGACGGAGGGGCACAGATACGCAGTATTTT.

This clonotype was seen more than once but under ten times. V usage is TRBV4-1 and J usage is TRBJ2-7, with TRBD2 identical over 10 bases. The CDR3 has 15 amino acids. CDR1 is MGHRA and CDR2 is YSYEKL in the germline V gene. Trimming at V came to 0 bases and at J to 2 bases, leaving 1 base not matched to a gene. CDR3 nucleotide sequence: TGCGCCAGCAGCCAAGAGAGCGGGGGGGCCTACGAGCAGTACTTC. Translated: CASSQESGGAYEQYF.

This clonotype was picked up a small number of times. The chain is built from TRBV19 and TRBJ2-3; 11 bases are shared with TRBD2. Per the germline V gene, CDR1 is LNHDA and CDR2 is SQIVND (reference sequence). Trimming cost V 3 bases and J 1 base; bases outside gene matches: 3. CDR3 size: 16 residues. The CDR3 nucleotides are TGTGCCAGTAGTATCCTAGCGGGGGGTCGCACAGATACGCAGTATTTT. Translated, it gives CASSILAGGRTDTQYF.